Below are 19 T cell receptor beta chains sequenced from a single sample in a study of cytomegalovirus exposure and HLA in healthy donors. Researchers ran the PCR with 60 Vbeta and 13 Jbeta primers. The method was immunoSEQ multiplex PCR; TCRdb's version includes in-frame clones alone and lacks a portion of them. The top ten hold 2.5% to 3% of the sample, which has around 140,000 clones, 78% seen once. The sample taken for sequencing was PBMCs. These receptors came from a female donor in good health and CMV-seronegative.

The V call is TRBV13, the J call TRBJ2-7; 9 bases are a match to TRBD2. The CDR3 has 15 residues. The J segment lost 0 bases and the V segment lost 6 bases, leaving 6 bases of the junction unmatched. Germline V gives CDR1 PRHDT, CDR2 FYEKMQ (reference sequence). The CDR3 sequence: CASRKTSGYSYEQYF. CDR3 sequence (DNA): TGTGCCAGCAGAAAGACTAGCGGATACTCCTACGAGCAGTACTTC. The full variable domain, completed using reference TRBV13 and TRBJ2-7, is AAGVIQSPRHLIKEKRETATLKCYPIPRHDTVYWYQQGPGQDPQFLISFYEKMQSDKGSIPDRFSAQQFSDYHSELNMSSLELGDSALYFCASRKTSGYSYEQYFGPGTRLTVT.

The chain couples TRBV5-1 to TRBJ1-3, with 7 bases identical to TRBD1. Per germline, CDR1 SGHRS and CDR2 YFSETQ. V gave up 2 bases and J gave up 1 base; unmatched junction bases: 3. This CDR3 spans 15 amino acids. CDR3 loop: CASSLDRVSGNTIYF. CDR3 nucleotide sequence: TGCGCCAGCAGCTTAGACAGGGTGTCTGGAAACACCATATATTTT.

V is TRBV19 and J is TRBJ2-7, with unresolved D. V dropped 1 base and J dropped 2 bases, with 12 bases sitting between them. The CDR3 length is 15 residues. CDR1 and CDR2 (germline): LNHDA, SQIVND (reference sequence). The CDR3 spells CASSIVLGLAYEQYF. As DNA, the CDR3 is TGTGCCAGTAGTATAGTCCTCGGCCTAGCCTACGAGCAGTACTTC.

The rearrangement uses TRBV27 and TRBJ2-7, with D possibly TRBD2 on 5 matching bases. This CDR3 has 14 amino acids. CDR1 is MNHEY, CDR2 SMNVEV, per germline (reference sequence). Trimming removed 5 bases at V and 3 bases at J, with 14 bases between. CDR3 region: CASSMTASSYEQYF. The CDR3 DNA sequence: TGTGCCAGCAGTATGACCGCTAGCAGCTACGAGCAGTACTTC.

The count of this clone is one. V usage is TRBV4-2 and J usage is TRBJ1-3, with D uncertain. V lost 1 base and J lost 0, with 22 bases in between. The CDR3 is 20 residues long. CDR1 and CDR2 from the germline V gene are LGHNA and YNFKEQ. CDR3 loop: CASSQGLAGIEVISGNTIYF. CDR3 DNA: TGTGCCAGCAGCCAAGGGCTAGCTGGTATCGAGGTGATCTCTGGAAACACCATATATTTT.

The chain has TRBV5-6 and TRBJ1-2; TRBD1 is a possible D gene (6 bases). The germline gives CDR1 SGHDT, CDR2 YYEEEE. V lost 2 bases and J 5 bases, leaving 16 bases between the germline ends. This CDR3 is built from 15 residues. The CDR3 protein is CASSLRGGAGYGYTF. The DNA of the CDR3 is TGTGCCAGCAGCTTAAGGGGGGGCGCGGGATATGGCTACACCTTC.

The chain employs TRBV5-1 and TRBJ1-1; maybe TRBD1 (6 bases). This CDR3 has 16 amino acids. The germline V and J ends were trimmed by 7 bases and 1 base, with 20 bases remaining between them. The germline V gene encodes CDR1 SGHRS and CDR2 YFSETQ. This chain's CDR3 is CASGRGGGWSNTEAFF. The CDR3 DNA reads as TGCGCCAGCGGGAGGGGGGGCGGTTGGTCGAACACTGAAGCTTTCTTT.

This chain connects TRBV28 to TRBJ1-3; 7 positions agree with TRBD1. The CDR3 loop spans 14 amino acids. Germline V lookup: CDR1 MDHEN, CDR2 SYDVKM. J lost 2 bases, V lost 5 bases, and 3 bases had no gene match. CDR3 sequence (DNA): TGTGCCAGCAGTCTACAGGGGACTGGAAACACCATATATTTT. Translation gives CASSLQGTGNTIYF.

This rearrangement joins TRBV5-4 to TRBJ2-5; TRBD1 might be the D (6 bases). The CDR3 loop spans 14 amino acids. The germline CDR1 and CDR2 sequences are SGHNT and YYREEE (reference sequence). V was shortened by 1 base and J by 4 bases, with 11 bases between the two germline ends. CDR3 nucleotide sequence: TGTGCCAGCAGCTTGAGGGGGTGGGGAGAGACCCAGTACTTC. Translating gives CASSLRGWGETQYF.

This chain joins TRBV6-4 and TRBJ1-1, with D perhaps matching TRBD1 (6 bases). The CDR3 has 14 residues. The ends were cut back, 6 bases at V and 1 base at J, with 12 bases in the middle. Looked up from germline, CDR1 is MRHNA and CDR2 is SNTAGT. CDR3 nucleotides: TGTGCCAGCAGGCCTACGGACAGGAACACTGAAGCTTTCTTT. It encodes CASRPTDRNTEAFF.

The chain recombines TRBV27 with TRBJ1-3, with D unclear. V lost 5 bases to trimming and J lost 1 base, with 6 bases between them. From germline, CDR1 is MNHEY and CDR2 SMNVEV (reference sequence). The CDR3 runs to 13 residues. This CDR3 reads CASSPQSGNTIYF. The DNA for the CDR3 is TGTGCCAGCAGTCCGCAGTCTGGAAACACCATATATTTT.

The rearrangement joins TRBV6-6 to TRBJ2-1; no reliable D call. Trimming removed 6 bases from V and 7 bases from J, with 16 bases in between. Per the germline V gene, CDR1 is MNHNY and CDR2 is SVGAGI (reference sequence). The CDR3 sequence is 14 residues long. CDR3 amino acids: CASSPLLPQNEQFF. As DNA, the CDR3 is TGTGCCAGCAGCCCTCTGCTCCCACAGAATGAGCAGTTCTTC.

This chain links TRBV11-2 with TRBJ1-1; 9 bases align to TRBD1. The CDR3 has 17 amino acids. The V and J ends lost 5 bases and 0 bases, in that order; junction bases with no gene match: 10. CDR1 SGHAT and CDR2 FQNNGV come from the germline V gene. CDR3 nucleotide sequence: TGTGCCAGCAGCCCATCCGGGACAGGGCGCCTGAACACTGAAGCTTTCTTT. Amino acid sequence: CASSPSGTGRLNTEAFF.

The CDR3 protein is CASSLYSSGTGAPYEQYF. CDR3 DNA: TGTGCCAGCAGTTTATATTCTTCCGGGACAGGCGCGCCCTACGAGCAGTACTTC. The J gene is TRBJ2-7, the V gene TRBV28, with 8 bases that match TRBD1. Germline loops: CDR1 MDHEN, CDR2 SYDVKM. The CDR3 is 18 residues long. V shed 1 base and J 2 bases; nucleotides not matched to a gene: 13.

CDR3 bases: TGCGCCAGCAGGGGACTAGCTTCTTACGAGCAGTACTTC. Protein: CASRGLASYEQYF. The rearrangement joins TRBV10-2 to TRBJ2-7; 9 positions match TRBD2. Germline assignment: CDR1 WSHSY and CDR2 SAAADI. The ends lost 6 bases at V and 4 bases at J; junction bases unmatched: 4. This CDR3 region has 13 residues.

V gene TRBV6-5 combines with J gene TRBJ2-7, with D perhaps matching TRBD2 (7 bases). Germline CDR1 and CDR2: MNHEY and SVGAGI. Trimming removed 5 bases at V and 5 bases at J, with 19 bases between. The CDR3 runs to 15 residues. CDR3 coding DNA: TGTGCCAGCAGTGCTCTTAGGGGGGGCGAAGACGAGCAGTACTTC. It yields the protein CASSALRGGEDEQYF.

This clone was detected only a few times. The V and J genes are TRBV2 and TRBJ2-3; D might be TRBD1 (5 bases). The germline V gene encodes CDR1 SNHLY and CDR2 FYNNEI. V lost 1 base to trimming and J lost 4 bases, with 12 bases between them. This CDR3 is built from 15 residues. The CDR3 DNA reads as TGTGCCAGCAGTGAAGTGACAGATCCGGCAGATACGCAGTATTTT. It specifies CASSEVTDPADTQYF.

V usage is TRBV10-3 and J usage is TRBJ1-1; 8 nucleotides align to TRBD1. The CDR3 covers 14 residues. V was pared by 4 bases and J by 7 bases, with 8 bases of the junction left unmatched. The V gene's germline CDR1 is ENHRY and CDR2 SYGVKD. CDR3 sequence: CAISALGQVFEAFF. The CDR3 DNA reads TGTGCCATCAGTGCTCTGGGACAGGTCTTTGAAGCTTTCTTT.

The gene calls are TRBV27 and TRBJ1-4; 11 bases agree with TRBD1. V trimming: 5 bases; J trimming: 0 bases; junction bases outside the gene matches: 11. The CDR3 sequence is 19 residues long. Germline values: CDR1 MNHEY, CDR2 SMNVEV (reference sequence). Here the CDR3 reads CASSLSGQGAPATNEKLFF. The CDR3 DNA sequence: TGTGCCAGCAGTCTGTCAGGACAGGGGGCGCCTGCAACTAATGAAAAACTGTTTTTT.